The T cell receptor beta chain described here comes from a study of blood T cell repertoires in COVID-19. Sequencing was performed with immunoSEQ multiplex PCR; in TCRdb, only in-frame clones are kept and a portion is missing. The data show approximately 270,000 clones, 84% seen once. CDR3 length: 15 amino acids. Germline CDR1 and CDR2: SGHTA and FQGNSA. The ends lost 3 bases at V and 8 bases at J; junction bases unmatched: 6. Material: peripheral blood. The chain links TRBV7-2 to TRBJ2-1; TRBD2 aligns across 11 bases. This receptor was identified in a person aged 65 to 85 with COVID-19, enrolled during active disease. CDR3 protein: CASSFTSGSYDEQFF. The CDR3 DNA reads TGTGCCAGCAGCTTTACTAGCGGGAGTTATGATGAGCAGTTCTTC.